This T cell receptor beta chain was identified in a study of radiation and T cells in renal cell carcinoma. Trimming removed 3 bases from V and 6 bases from J, with 9 bases in between. CDR3 length: 12 amino acids. Germline CDR1 is KGHSH and CDR2 is LQKENI. As to treatment: 15 Gy SBRT to primary tumor, nephrectomy 4 weeks later. Some clones are missing from TCRdb's copy, which holds only in-frame ones; the method was immunoSEQ multiplex PCR. The data contain roughly 9,000 clones, roughly 65% of them seen just once; the ten biggest clones take up 15% to 20%. The sequencing here drew on tumor tissue, taken from a patient whose treatment included radiotherapy and nephrectomy. The chain employs TRBV18 and TRBJ2-7; the D gene is possibly TRBD2 (5 bases). The TCR originated in a woman in her forties or fifties with renal cell carcinoma. CDR3 amino acids: CASSPTRGEQYF. The CDR3, as DNA: TGTGCCAGCTCACCTACACGGGGCGAGCAGTACTTC.